A selection of T cell receptor beta chains follows, all from one sample in a study of T cells expressing NK-cell markers. TCRdb re-called the 5' RACE reads; one entry per CDR3 protein, DNA not given. The repertoire table contains tens of thousands of distinct CDR3 sequences. Sequencing input: blood T cells: a sorted CD56 or NKG2C T cell subset, CD4+ or CD8+ T cells, or bulk PBMC T cells (not recorded which). Receptor source: a woman aged 18-70 years in good health. Both conserved end residues are part of each CDR3.

v_call	j_call	cdr3_aa
TRBV27	TRBJ1-4	CASSPLVEFDEKLFF
TRBV3-1	TRBJ2-1	CASSQGSNSYNEQFF
TRBV7-9	TRBJ1-2	CASSLAGANYGYTF
TRBV29-1	TRBJ2-2	CSGSDRVGGELFF
TRBV15	TRBJ2-2	CATSRVGLAGEADTGELFF
TRBV6-1	TRBJ1-5	CASSDDRASNQPQHF
TRBV4-1	TRBJ2-7	CASSPRQGTYEQYF
TRBV5-5	TRBJ2-3	CASGRESGGIRDTQYF
TRBV6-2/TRBV6-3	TRBJ2-1	CASSQIAGGAPEQFF
TRBV27	TRBJ2-7	CASSPGTVYEQYF
TRBV15	TRBJ2-1	CATSRDAGDEQFF
TRBV10-3	TRBJ2-1	CAISVELGDYNEQFF
TRBV5-1	TRBJ2-5	CASSLLRSDPEETQYF
TRBV24-1	TRBJ2-2	CATSEARDSGELFF
TRBV4-1	TRBJ2-2	CASSQTSNTGELFF
TRBV2	TRBJ1-4	CASSEVGLATNEKLFF
TRBV12-3/TRBV12-4	TRBJ1-1	CASRPPHTMREKDTEAFF
TRBV2	TRBJ2-1	CARDRGSRNEQFF
TRBV6-4	TRBJ2-2	CASSDRETGELFF
TRBV30	TRBJ1-5	CAWSEQRYQPQHF
TRBV27	TRBJ1-2	CASSTAGTFRATYGYTF
TRBV15	TRBJ1-1	CATSREGGTEAFF
TRBV5-6	TRBJ2-3	CASSLASDTQYF
TRBV5-3	TRBJ1-6	CARMGRRPGGCSSPLHF
TRBV6-1	TRBJ2-1	CASSPTYRRGSYNEQFF
TRBV12-3/TRBV12-4	TRBJ2-3	CASRPIPSTDTQYF
TRBV7-2	TRBJ2-7	CASSLTQGSYEQYF
TRBV7-3	TRBJ2-5	CASSLAGGPRETQYF
TRBV29-1	TRBJ2-1	CSVETEWSGEQFF
TRBV24-1	TRBJ2-1	CATSETGGNEQFF
TRBV27	TRBJ2-1	CASSQDTSSYNEQFF
TRBV9	TRBJ2-7	CASSPQDRGLYEQYF
TRBV12-3/TRBV12-4	TRBJ2-7	CASSSSGVSYEQYF
TRBV12-3/TRBV12-4	TRBJ2-6	CASSFGGGSTGANVLTF
TRBV9	TRBJ1-1	CASSVDGQPTNTEAFF
TRBV6-5	TRBJ1-5	CASSYSSDRGQPQHF
TRBV29-1	TRBJ2-1	CSSGPYNEQFF
TRBV15	TRBJ2-7	CATRTGGGPIYEQYF
TRBV7-8	TRBJ2-7	CASSLRNLYEQYF
TRBV28	TRBJ2-3	CASSLGVVGTDTQYF
TRBV2	TRBJ2-2	CASPGRKNTGELFF
TRBV6-5	TRBJ1-2	CASSYGTGGDYGYTF
TRBV7-9	TRBJ2-1	CASSSTSGKLYNEQFF
TRBV15	TRBJ2-5	CATNLAGYALETQYF
TRBV12-3/TRBV12-4	TRBJ1-2	CASSPRGAGGYTF
TRBV11-2	TRBJ2-5	CASSLDWSSGQETQYF
TRBV7-9	TRBJ1-3	CASSFMGLSGNTIYF
TRBV27	TRBJ2-1	CASSFIAAGTQNNEQFF